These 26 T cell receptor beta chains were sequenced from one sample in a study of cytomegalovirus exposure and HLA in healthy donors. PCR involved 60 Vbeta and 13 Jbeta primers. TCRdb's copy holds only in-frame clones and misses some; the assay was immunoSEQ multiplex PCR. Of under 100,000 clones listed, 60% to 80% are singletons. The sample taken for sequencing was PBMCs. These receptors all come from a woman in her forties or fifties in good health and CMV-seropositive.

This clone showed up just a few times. The CDR3 reads CASSYSGEINTEAFF. The CDR3, as DNA: TGTGCCAGCAGTTACTCTGGAGAAATTAACACTGAAGCTTTCTTT. The chain links TRBV6-5 to TRBJ1-1; D unresolved. With 0 bases removed from V and 2 bases from J, the gap between germline ends came to 10 bases. The V gene's germline CDR1 is MNHEY and CDR2 SVGAGI. The CDR3 consists of 15 residues.

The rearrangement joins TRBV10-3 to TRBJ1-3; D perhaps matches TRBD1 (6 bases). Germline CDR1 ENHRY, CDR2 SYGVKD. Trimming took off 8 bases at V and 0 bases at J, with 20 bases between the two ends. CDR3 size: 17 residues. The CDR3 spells CAIGGGTTDLSGNTIYF. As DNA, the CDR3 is TGTGCCATCGGGGGCGGCACGACCGACCTCTCTGGAAACACCATATATTTT.

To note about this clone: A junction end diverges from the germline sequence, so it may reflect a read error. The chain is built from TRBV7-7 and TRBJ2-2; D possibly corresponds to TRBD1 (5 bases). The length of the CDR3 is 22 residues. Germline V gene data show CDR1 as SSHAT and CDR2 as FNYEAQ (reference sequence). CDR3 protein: CASSLVRLPSIGRGADTGELFF. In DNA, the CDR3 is TGTGCTAGCAGCTTAGTCCGCTTACCCTCGATTGGAAGGGGCGCGGACACCGGGGAGCTGTTTTTT.

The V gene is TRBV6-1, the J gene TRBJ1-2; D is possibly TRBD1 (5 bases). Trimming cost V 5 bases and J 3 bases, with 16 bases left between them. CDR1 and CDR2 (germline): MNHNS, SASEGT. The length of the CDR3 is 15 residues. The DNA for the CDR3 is TGTGCCAGCAGTAACTGGGGCACGTCGGACTATGGCTACACCTTC. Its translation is CASSNWGTSDYGYTF.

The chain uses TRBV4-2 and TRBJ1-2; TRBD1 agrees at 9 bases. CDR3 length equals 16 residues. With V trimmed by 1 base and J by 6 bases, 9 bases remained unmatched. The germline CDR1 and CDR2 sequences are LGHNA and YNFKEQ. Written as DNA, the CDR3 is TGTGCCAGCAGCCAAGCATCATACAGGGGGCGCGATGGCTACACCTTC. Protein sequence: CASSQASYRGRDGYTF.

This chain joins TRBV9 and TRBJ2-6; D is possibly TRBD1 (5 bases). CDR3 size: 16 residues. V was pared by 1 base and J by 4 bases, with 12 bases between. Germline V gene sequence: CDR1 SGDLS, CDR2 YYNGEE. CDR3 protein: CASSVRDRTGANVLTF. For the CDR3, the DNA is TGTGCCAGCAGCGTAAGGGATCGGACAGGGGCCAACGTCCTGACTTTC.

CDR3 DNA sequence: TGCGCCAGCAGCTTCCAGGGTCCGAACACTGAAGCTTTCTTT. Translated, it gives CASSFQGPNTEAFF. The genes are TRBV5-1 and TRBJ1-1, with D perhaps matching TRBD1 (5 bases). Trimming pared 2 bases from V and 1 base from J, leaving 9 bases between. The CDR3 has 14 residues. Germline V gene lookup returns CDR1 SGHRS and CDR2 YFSETQ.

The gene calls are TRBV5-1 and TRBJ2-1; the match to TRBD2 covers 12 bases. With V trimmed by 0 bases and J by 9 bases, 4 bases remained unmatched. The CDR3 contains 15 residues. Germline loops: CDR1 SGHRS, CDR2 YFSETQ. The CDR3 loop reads CASSLGTSGRSEQFF. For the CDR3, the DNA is TGCGCCAGCAGCTTGGGTACTAGCGGGAGGTCTGAGCAGTTCTTC.

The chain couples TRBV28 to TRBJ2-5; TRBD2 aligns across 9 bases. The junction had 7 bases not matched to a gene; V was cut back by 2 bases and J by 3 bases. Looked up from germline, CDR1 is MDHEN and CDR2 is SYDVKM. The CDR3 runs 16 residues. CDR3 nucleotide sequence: TGTGCCAGCAGTTTACCCTCGGCGGGAGGGAAAGAGACCCAGTACTTC. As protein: CASSLPSAGGKETQYF.

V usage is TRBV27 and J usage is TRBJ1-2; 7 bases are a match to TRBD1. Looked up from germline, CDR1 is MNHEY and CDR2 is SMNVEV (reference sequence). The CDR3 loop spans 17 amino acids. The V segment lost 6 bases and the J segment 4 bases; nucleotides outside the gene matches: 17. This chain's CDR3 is CASSPLGSQGTRYGYTF. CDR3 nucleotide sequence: TGTGCCAGCAGCCCTTTAGGCTCACAGGGGACTCGCTATGGCTACACCTTC.

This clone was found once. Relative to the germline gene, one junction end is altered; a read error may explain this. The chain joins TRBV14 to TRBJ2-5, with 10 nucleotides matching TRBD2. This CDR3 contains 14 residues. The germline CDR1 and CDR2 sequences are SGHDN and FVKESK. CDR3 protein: CASSRGLAEEAQYF. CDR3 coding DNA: TGTGCCAGCAGCCGAGGACTAGCGGAAGAGGCCCAGTACTTC.

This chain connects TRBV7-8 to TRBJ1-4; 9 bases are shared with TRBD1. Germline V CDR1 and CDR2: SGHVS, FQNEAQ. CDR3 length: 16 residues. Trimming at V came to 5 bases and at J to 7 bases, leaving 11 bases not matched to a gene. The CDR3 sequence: CASSRKPGQGTEKLFF. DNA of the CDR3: TGTGCCAGCAGCCGAAAGCCGGGACAGGGAACTGAAAAACTGTTTTTT.

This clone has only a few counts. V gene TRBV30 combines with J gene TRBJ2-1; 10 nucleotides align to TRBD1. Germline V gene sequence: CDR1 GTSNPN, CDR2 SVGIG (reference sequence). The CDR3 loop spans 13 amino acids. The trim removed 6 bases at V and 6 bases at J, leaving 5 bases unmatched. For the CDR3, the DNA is TGTGCCTGCTACCGGGACAGGGGCAATGAGCAGTTCTTC. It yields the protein CACYRDRGNEQFF.

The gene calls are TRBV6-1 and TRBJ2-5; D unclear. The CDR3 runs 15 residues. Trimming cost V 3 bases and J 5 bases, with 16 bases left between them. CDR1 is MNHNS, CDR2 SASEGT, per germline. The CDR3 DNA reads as TGTGCCAGCAGTGAGACGTACAGCAGAATTGAGACCCAGTACTTC. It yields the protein CASSETYSRIETQYF.

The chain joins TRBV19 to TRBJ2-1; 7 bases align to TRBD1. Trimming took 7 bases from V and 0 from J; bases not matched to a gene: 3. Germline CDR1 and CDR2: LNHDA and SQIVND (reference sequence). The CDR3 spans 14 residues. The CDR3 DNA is TGTGCCAGTACCCGGGACAGCTCCTACAATGAGCAGTTCTTC. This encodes CASTRDSSYNEQFF.

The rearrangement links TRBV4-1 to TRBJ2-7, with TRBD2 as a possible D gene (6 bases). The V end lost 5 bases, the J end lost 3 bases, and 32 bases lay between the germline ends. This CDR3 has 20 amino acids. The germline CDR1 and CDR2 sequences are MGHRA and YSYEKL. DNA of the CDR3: TGCGCCAGCAGCTATGAAAGCCACCCCTACAATCACCCGGACTACTACGAGCAGTACTTC. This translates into CASSYESHPYNHPDYYEQYF.

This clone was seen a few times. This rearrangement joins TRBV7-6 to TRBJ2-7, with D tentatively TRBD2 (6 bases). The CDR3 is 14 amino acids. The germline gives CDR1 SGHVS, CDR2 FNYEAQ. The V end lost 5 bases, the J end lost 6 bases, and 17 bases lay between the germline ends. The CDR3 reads CASSLGSGAGEQYF. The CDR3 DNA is TGTGCCAGCAGCCTAGGATCAGGAGCGGGCGAGCAGTACTTC.

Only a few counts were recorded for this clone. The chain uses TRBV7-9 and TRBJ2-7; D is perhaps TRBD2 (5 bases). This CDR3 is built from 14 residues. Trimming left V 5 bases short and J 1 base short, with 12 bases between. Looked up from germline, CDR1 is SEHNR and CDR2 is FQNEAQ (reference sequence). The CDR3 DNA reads TGTGCCAGCAGCCAAATCGGGGTTTCCTACGAGCAGTACTTC. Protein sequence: CASSQIGVSYEQYF. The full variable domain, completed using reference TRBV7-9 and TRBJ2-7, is DTGVSQNPRHKITKRGQNVTFRCDPISEHNRLYWYRQTLGQGPEFLTYFQNEAQLEKSRLLSDRFSAERPKGSFSTLEIQRTEQGDSAMYLCASSQIGVSYEQYFGPGTRLTVT.

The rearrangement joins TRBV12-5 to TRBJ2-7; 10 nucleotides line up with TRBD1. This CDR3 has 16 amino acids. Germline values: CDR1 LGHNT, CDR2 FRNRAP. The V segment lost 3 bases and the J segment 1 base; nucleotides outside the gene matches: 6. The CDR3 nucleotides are TGTGCTAGTGGTTTTTGGGGACAGGGGAGGTCCTACGAGCAGTACTTC. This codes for CASGFWGQGRSYEQYF. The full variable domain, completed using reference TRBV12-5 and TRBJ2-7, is DARVTQTPRHKVTEMGQEVTMRCQPILGHNTVFWYRQTMMQGLELLAYFRNRAPLDDSGMPKDRFSAEMPDATLATLKIQPSEPRDSAVYFCASGFWGQGRSYEQYFGPGTRLTVT.

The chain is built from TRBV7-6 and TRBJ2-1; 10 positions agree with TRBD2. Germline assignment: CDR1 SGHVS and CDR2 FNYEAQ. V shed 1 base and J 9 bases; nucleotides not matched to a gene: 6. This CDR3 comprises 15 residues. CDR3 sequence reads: CASSLVTAGGGEQFF. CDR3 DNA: TGTGCCAGCAGCTTAGTGACAGCGGGAGGGGGTGAGCAGTTCTTC.

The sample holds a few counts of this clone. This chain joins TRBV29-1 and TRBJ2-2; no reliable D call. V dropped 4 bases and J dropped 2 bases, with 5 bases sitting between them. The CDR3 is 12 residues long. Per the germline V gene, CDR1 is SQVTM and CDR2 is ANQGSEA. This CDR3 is CSVGHNTGELFF. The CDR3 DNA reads TGCAGCGTTGGGCATAACACCGGGGAGCTGTTTTTT.

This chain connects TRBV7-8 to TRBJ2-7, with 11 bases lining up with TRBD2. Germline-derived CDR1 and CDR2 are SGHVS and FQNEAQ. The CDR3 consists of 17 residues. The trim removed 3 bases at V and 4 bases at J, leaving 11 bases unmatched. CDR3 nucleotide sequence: TGTGCCAGCAGCTTGTCGACTAGCGGGACCGCTGATTACGAGCAGTACTTC. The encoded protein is CASSLSTSGTADYEQYF.

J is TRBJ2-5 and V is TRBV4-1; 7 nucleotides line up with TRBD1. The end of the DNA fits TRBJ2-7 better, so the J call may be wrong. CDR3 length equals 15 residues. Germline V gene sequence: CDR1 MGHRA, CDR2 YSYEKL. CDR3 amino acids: CASSQAGTASYEQYF. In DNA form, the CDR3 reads TGCGCCAGCAGCCAAGCGGGGACAGCCTCCTACGAGCAGTACTTC.

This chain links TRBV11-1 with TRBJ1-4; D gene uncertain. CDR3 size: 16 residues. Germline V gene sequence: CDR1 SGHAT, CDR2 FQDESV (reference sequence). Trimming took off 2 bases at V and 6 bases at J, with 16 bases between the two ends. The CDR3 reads CASSLTTLQLDEKLFF. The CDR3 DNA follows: TGTGCCAGCAGCTTAACCACCTTGCAACTGGATGAAAAACTGTTTTTT.

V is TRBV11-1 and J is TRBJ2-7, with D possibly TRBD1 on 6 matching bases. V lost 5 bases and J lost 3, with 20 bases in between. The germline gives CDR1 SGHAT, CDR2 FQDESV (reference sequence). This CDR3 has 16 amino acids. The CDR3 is CASSQGRTALLYEQYF. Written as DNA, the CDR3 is TGTGCCAGCAGCCAGGGCCGGACAGCGCTACTCTACGAGCAGTACTTC.

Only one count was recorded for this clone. The DNA for the CDR3 is TGTGCCAGCTCACCGGGACTAGCGAAGTCCGAGCAGTACTTC. Translating it yields CASSPGLAKSEQYF. The chain carries TRBV18 and TRBJ2-7, with TRBD2 identical over 10 bases. CDR1 is KGHSH, CDR2 LQKENI, per germline. Losses at the gene ends were 3 bases for V and 6 bases for J; bases not matched to a gene: 5. The length of the CDR3 is 14 residues.